Detailed here is one TCR beta chain. The antigen it binds to is not known. Base qualities are not provided; no much larger clone lies one nucleotide away. Donors were healthy HIV-negative adults with no recently reported acute infections or vaccinations. Every donor was a Caucasian adult residing in Nashville, Tennessee, USA. CD8 memory samples were composed of magnetically selected CD45RO+ cells combined with CCR7-negative CD45RA+ effector memory (TemRA) cells. Blood was collected by leukapheresis, and PBMCs were isolated by Ficoll-Histopaque density gradient centrifugation and then cryopreserved in liquid nitrogen vapor phase. Analytical flow cytometry was used to check the purity and quantity of every magnetically sorted T cell population. Genomic DNA was isolated from each sorted fraction and quantified by UV absorbance on a Nanodrop 2000c. Using the deep immunoSEQ assay, TCR CDR3 regions were amplified from genomic DNA by multiplex PCR. Extracted genomic DNA from each cell subset was distributed evenly across all wells of several immunoSEQ 96-well plates, and each plate was treated as a replicate. For sorted subsets, around 0.2 ug of genomic DNA, equivalent to roughly 30,000 T cell genomes, went into each replicate PCR. Purified libraries were quantified with a Qubit 3.0 fluorometer, sized on a Bioanalyzer 2100, and re-quantified with the KAPA Library Quantification kit. Every immunoSEQ 96-well plate was sequenced on a separate single-read 150-cycle Illumina NextSeq 550 flow cell. The authors' analysis ran thus. The immunoSEQ output contained only junctional sequences without quality scores, so filtering could not match that applied to full-length reads. To assign V/J genes and CDR3, sequences were annotated using PyIR, a Python wrapper for IgBLAST v1.9, with IMGT germline references. Reads were removed for weak V/J assignments (E-value above 1e-6), missing CDR3, stop codons, out-of-frame junctions, or ambiguous translated residues. V3J clonotypes were defined as sequences sharing an identical inferred V gene, J gene, and CDR3 amino acid sequence. The percentage overlap between two repertoires was calculated by dividing the number of shared unique clonotypes by the size of the smaller repertoire. Repertoire richness was assessed with RTK rarefaction, the Chao1 estimator, and Recon v2.1 estimates of unobserved clonotypes. OLGA was used to compute generation probabilities for all TCRbeta clonotypes that the gDNA method yielded from a handful of donors. As stored in TCRdb, this immuneACCESS dataset retains in-frame rearrangements with V and J assigned. A fraction of the clones does not appear; measured against another copy, unresolved V genes explain less than half of the discrepancy, and the remainder lacks a known reason. V, J and clone size are those of that table, while D and trimming were read from the DNA. In this sample the table shows roughly 720,000 clones, 80% to 95% of which occur a single time. The top ten clones comprise roughly 36% of the sample.

Reading from cysteine to phenylalanine, the CDR3 counts 16 amino acids. CDR3 DNA is the only sequence kept; it has 48 bases, read in frame from the first base. V is clipped by 5 bases and J by 4 bases, and the sequence between their germline boundaries is 20 bases long. Based on the germline V gene, the CDR1 and CDR2 sequences are ENHRY and SYGVKD. The data were obtained in a study of shared clonotypes between healthy human individuals (dated by TCRdb to between 2020 and 2021). About the full investigation: Three men and two women, aged 18 to 49 years, made up the cohort. For each donor, CD4 naive and CD4 memory were each run on three plates, CD8 naive on two plates, and CD8 memory on one plate. Blood TCR repertoires of about five healthy adults were deeply sequenced to estimate repertoire size and the extent of clonotype sharing between individuals. To increase sequencing depth and limit assay-specific biases, different laboratories used diverse techniques to prepare libraries and sequence TCR repertoires. Between about 0.94 and 8.9 billion PBMCs per donor were obtained by leukapheresis. On the study overall, not on this receptor specifically: Naive subsets generally had larger estimated clonotype richness than memory subsets did. Sharing across a few donors was observed for 4.5% to 6.5% of naive CD4, over 3% of naive CD8, 2% to 2.5% of memory CD4, and about 0.4% of memory CD8 clonotypes. Compared with non-shared clonotypes, the clonotypes found in all four sorted-subset donors had higher generation probabilities. Sampling was restricted to blood, and TCR repertoires in tissues likely differ from the TCR repertoires found in blood. Rarefaction of sorted-subset datasets indicated incomplete sequencing despite the large sequencing depth. The small number of donors limited the genetic and exposure-history diversity represented. Based on pairwise subsampling, the degree of clonotype sharing among donors was expected to be affected by sequencing depth.

This sequence originates from a man aged 18 to 30 in good health. Some clones in this sample may be carry-over from other donors' samples. The chain is assembled from TRBV10-3 and TRBJ2-5; the D element might be TRBD1 or TRBD2, as each aligns at 5 bases. The specimen sequenced was memory CD8+ T cells from PBMCs. The label giving this sample's cell subset or site can be read as: CD45RO+ cells pooled with CCR7-negative TemRA cells. The DNA reads as follows: TGTGCCATCAGTTCTGCGGGTGGAGAAACAGGAGAGACCCAGTACTTC. Its amino acids are CAISSAGGETGETQYF.